This is a list of T cell receptor beta chains from one sample in a study of a mutant IDH1 vaccine in newly diagnosed glioma. No antigens are known for them. The repertoire was sequenced with immunoSEQ multiplex PCR; TCRdb's copy has only in-frame clones and lacks some. The sample carries about 33,000 clones, 75% recorded once. The input for sequencing was PBMCs, taken from a glioma patient whose treatment included an IDH1 peptide vaccine. These receptors were obtained from a man aged 40-50 years with glioma. The CDR3 runs from the conserved cysteine through the conserved F or W. D genes are given only for firm matches. A clone size is listed for some rows: how often the clone was seen (once, few, many), or a class if it is expanded.

>-|-|TRBJ2-1|TRBV16
TGTGCCAGCAGCCAATTTGCGGGAAATAATGATGAGCAGTTCTTC
CASSQFAGNNDEQFF
>-|-|TRBJ2-3|TRBV19
TGTGCCAGTAGTACCGATGGCGGGGGCCTCACAGATACGCAGTATTTT
CASSTDGGGLTDTQYF
>-|-|TRBJ2-1|TRBV5-6
TGTGCCAGCAGCTTGCGCAGCTACAATGAGCAGTTCTTC
CASSLRSYNEQFF
>-|TRBD1|TRBJ1-1|TRBV27
TGTGCCAGCAGTTTACAGGGGGCAAGAACTGAAGCTTTCTTT
CASSLQGARTEAFF
>few|-|TRBJ1-5|TRBV4-2
TGTGCCAGCAGCCAAGGTGGGGCAGTGGATCAGCCCCAGCATTTT
CASSQGGAVDQPQHF
>-|TRBD1|TRBJ2-7|TRBV5-6
TGTGCCAGCAGCCAACGGACAGGGAACTACGAGCAGTACTTC
CASSQRTGNYEQYF
>-|TRBD1|TRBJ1-1|TRBV5-8
TGTGCCAGCAGCCGGTTGAGGACAGGGCTAGCTTTCTTT
CASSRLRTGLAFF
>-|-|TRBJ2-5|TRBV30
TGTGCCTGTGGCAGGCAAGAGACCCAGTACTTC
CACGRQETQYF
>-|TRBD1|TRBJ1-4|TRBV10-2
TGCGCCAGCAGTGGTATCGTGGACAGGAATGAAAAACTGTTTTTT
CASSGIVDRNEKLFF
>-|-|TRBJ1-1|TRBV11-3
TGTGCCAGCAGCTCCCAGTGGTTGAACACTGAAGCTTTCTTT
CASSSQWLNTEAFF
>-|-|TRBJ2-3|TRBV7-2
TGTGCCAGCAGCTTCCGCCCCACAGATACGCAGTATTTT
CASSFRPTDTQYF
>few|-|TRBJ1-2|TRBV4-3
TGCGCCAGCAGCCAAGATCGGAGGGTGAGTGGCTACACCTTC
CASSQDRRVSGYTF
>-|-|TRBJ1-4|TRBV5-6
TGTGCCAGCAGTCGGAAGGACGATAGGAAACTGTTTTTT
CASSRKDDRKLFF
>-|-|TRBJ1-5|TRBV6-1
TGTGCCAGCAGGGGGATGGCAGCTGGGGATCAGCCCCAGCATTTT
CASRGMAAGDQPQHF
>-|TRBD2|TRBJ2-2|TRBV19
TGTGCCAGTAGCGTCAACGGGAGGGCCGGGTGGACCGGGGAGCTGTTTTTT
CASSVNGRAGWTGELFF
>-|TRBD1|TRBJ1-2|TRBV6-5
TGTGCCACCCGACAGGGGGGAGGCTACACCTTC
CATRQGGGYTF
>-|-|TRBJ1-1|TRBV11-2
TGTGCCAGTAATAGGCCGAACACTGAAGCTTTCTTT
CASNRPNTEAFF
>few|TRBD2|TRBJ2-1|TRBV28
TGTGCCAGCGTTTTACAGCTAGCGGGAGTGAGTCCGCGGCAAAAGTTCTTC
CASVLQLAGVSPRQKFF
>-|TRBD1|TRBJ1-2|TRBV6-6
TGTGCCAGCAGATTCGGGACAGGGGAGGGCTACACCTTC
CASRFGTGEGYTF
>-|-|TRBJ2-1|TRBV19
TGTGCCACAAAAACCGGGAGCTCTATTGATGAGCAGTTCTTC
CATKTGSSIDEQFF
>-|-|TRBJ2-2|TRBV11-2
TGTGCCAGCTTGAGCCCCGATACCGGGGAGCTGTTTTTT
CASLSPDTGELFF
>-|-|TRBJ2-5|TRBV5-1
TGCGCCAGCAGCTTGAGGGCAGAAGAGACCCAGTACTTC
CASSLRAEETQYF
>-|TRBD2|TRBJ2-5|TRBV28
TGTGCCAGCAGTTTTACCCCTAGCGGGGATTTTGAGACCCAGTACTTC
CASSFTPSGDFETQYF
>few|-|TRBJ1-4|TRBV28
TGTGCCAGCAGGAACGGTCGGGGGTACGGTGAAAAACTGTTTTTT
CASRNGRGYGEKLFF
>-|-|TRBJ2-2|TRBV7-6
TGTGCCAGCAGCGACTGGGGGGGGGCCCTTACGGCGAACACCGGGGAGCTGTTTTTT
CASSDWGGALTANTGELFF
>once|TRBD2|TRBJ2-1|TRBV5-3
TGTGCCAGAAGTACACGGCGGGAGGGTAATTACAATGAGCAGTTCTTC
CARSTRREGNYNEQFF
>-|-|TRBJ2-2|TRBV9
TGTGCCAGCAGCGTTAGTTCGAGAACCGGGGAGCTGTTTTTT
CASSVSSRTGELFF
>-|TRBD2|TRBJ2-7|TRBV6-1
TGTGCCAGCAGTCTACTAGCGGGAGAGAACGACGAGCAGTACTTC
CASSLLAGENDEQYF
>-|-|TRBJ1-3|TRBV7-2
TGTGCCAGCAGCAAATTCCGGGAGCCTGGAAACACCATATATTTT
CASSKFREPGNTIYF
>-|-|TRBJ2-3|TRBV7-2
TGTGCCAGCAGCTTACTAGCCGGGACGGCAGATACGCAGTATTTT
CASSLLAGTADTQYF
>-|-|TRBJ1-1|TRBV6-5
TGTGCCAGCAGACCGGACATCCGGCAGGGGACTGAAGCTTTCTTT
CASRPDIRQGTEAFF
>-|TRBD2|TRBJ2-3|TRBV4-3
TGCGCCAGCAGCCAAGATTCCGGGAGGAGGTATACGCAGTATTTT
CASSQDSGRRYTQYF
>-|-|TRBJ2-1|TRBV10-3
TGTGCCATCAGTGCTAGCATAGAGTCAGGGGAGCAGTTCTTC
CAISASIESGEQFF
>-|-|TRBJ2-7|TRBV29-1
TGCAGCGTTGAATCGGCAACTGGGCAGTACTTC
CSVESATGQYF
>few|TRBD2|TRBJ2-5|TRBV7-6
TGTGCCAGCAGCTTGTCGGGAGGGGTTCAAGAGACCCAGTACTTC
CASSLSGGVQETQYF
>-|TRBD1|TRBJ2-1|TRBV9
TGTGCCAGCAGCCCAAGGACAGGGGGCATGAATGAGCAGTTCTTC
CASSPRTGGMNEQFF
>-|-|TRBJ2-3|TRBV12-2
TGTGCAAGTCGCTTTGCGACAGTGGGCCTAGCGGGAGTTTCTTGCACAGATACGCAGTATTTT
CASRFATVGLAGVSCTDTQYF
>-|TRBD2|TRBJ2-1|TRBV5-6
TGTGCCAGCAGCTTGGGACTAGCGGGAGTCAGCAATGAGCAGTTCTTC
CASSLGLAGVSNEQFF